Each of the 4 T cell receptor beta chains below was sequenced from the same sample in a study of blood T cells in healthy people across ages. PCR was performed a second time for roughly 7 to 12 cycles using a sample-barcoded 5' primer and a J-beta primer mix. Each CDR3 protein is one row after TCRdb ran MiXCR on the 5' RACE reads. Here the sample spans approximately 850,000 distinct CDR3 sequences, around 45% being singletons. The sequenced material came from blood. All receptors derive from a man aged 55 to 70 in good health.

The chain employs TRBV20-1 and TRBJ2-7; possibly TRBD2 for D (7 bases). CDR3 length equals 14 residues. Trimming took 3 bases from V and 2 from J, leaving 14 bases between them. Germline V gene data show CDR1 as DFQATT and CDR2 as SNEGSKA (reference sequence). The chain's CDR3 is CSARGRGAAYEQYF. CDR3 nucleotides: TGCAGTGCTAGGGGGAGGGGGGCTGCCTACGAGCAGTACTTC.

The table lists this clonotype with many counts. The chain uses TRBV7-3 and TRBJ2-1, with 9 bases matching TRBD2. Per the germline V gene, CDR1 is SGHTA and CDR2 is FQGTGA. Germline trimming cut 5 bases from V and 6 bases from J; bases unmatched to any gene: 5. CDR3 length: 14 amino acids. The CDR3: CASSMTSGLNEQFF. Written as DNA, the CDR3 is TGTGCCAGCAGCATGACTAGCGGCCTCAATGAGCAGTTCTTC.

As for this clonotype: Its ends do not fully match the called genes, so a read error is possible. The chain joins TRBV7-2 to TRBJ2-7, with 9 bases fitting TRBD2. Germline CDR1 and CDR2: SGHTA and FQGNSA. This CDR3 is 17 amino acids long. The CDR3 loop reads CASGLSSGARILYEQYF. CDR3 nucleotides: TGTGCCAGCGGCTTATCTAGCGGGGCCCGTATCCTCTACGAGCAGTACTTC.

This clonotype was observed a few times. CDR3 protein: CASSAPGDREQYF. As DNA, the CDR3 is TGTGCCAGCAGTGCCCCGGGGGACAGGGAGCAGTACTTC. This chain links TRBV6-5 with TRBJ2-7; TRBD1 agrees at 8 bases. The CDR3 totals 13 residues. Germline assignment: CDR1 MNHEY and CDR2 SVGAGI. Germline trimming cut 5 bases from V and 7 bases from J; bases unmatched to any gene: 7.